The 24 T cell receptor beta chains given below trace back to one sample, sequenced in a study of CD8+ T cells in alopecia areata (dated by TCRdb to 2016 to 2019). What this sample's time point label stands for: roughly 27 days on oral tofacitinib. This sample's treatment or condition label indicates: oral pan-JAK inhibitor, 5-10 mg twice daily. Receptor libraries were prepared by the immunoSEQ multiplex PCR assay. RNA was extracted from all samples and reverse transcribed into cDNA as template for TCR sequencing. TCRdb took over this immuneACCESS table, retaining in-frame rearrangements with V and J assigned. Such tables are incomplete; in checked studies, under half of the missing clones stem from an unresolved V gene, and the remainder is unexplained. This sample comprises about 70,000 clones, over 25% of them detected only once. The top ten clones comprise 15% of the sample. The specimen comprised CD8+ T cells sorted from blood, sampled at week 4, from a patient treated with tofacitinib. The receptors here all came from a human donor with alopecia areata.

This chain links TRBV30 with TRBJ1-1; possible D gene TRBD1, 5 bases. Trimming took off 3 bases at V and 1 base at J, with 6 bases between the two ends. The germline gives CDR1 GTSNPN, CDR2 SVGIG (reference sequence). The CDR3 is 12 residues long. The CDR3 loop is CAWSGGNTEAFF. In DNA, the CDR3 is TGTGCCTGGAGCGGGGGGAACACTGAAGCTTTCTTT.

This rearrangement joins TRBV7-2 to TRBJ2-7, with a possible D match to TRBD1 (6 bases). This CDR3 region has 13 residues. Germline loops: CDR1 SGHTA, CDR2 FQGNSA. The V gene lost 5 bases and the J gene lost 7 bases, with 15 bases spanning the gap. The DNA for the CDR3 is TGTGCCAGCAGCCCCGGGACACCCTGGGAGCAGTACTTC. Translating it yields CASSPGTPWEQYF.

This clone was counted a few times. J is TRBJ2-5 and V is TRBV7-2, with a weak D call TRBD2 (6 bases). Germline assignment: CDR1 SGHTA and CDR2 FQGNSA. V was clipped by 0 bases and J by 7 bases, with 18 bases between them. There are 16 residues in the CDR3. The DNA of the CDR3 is TGTGCCAGCAGCTTAGCGATCACGGGAGATCCGGGGACCCAGTACTTC. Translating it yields CASSLAITGDPGTQYF.

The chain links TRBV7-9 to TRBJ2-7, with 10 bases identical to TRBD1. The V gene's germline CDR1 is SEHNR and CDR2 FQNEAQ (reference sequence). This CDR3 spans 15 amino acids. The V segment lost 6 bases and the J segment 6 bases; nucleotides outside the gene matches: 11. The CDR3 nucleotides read TGTGCCAGCAGAGGTGGGACGGACAGGGGGGCCGAGCAGTACTTC. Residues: CASRGGTDRGAEQYF.

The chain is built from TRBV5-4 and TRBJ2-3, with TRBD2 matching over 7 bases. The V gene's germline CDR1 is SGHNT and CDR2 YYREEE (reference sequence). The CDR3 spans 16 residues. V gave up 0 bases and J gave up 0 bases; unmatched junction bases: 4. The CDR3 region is CASSLGTGRSTDTQYF. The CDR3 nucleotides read TGTGCCAGCAGCTTGGGAACCGGGAGGAGCACAGATACGCAGTATTTT.

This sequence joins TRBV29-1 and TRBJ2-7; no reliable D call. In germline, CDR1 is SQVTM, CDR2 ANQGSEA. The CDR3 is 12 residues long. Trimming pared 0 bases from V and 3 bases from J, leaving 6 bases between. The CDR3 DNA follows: TGCAGCGTTGAAGATACAAACTACGAGCAGTACTTC. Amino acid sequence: CSVEDTNYEQYF.

CDR3 sequence: CSVGGTGDYEQYF. The CDR3 DNA sequence: TGCAGCGTGGGAGGGACGGGAGACTACGAGCAGTACTTC. The chain combines TRBV29-1 with TRBJ2-7, with 7 bases that match TRBD2. Per the germline V gene, CDR1 is SQVTM and CDR2 is ANQGSEA. The CDR3 spans 13 residues. V was clipped by 6 bases and J by 3 bases; unmatched bases: 8.

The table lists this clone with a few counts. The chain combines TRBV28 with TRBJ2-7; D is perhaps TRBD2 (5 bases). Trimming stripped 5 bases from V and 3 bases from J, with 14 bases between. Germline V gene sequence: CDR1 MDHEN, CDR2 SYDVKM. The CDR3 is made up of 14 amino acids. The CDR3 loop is CASSRGIGVYEQYF. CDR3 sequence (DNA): TGTGCCAGCAGTCGGGGTATTGGAGTCTACGAGCAGTACTTC.

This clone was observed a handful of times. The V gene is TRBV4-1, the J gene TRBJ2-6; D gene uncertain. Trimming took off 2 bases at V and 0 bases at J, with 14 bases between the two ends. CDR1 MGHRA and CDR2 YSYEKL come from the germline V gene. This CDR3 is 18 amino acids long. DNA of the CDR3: TGCGCCAGCAGCCAAATCGCGAGAGGTCCCTCTGGGGCCAACGTCCTGACTTTC. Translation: CASSQIARGPSGANVLTF.

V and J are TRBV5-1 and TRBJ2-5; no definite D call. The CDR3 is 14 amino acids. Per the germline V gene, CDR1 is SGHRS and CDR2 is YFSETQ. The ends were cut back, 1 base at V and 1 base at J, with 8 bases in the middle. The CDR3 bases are TGCGCCAGCAGCTTGCGGTCGGTCCAAGAGACCCAGTACTTC. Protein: CASSLRSVQETQYF.

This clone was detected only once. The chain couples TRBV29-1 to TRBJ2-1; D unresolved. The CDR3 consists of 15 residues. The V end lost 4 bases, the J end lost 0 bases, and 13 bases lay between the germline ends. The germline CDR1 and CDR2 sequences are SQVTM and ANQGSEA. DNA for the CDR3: TGCAGCGTTGGGGGTGGGCTGTTCTCCTACAATGAGCAGTTCTTC. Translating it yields CSVGGGLFSYNEQFF.

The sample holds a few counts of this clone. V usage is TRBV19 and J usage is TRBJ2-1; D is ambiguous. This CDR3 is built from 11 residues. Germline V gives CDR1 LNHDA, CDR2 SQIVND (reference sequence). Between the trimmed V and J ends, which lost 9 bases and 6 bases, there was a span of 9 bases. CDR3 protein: CASGESNEQFF. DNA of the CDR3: TGTGCCAGCGGTGAGAGCAATGAGCAGTTCTTC. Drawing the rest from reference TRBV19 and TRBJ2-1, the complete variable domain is DGGITQSPKYLFRKEGQNVTLSCEQNLNHDAMYWYRQDPGQGLRLIYYSQIVNDFQKGDIAEGYSVSREKKESFPLTVTSAQKNPTAFYLCASGESNEQFFGPGTRLTVL.

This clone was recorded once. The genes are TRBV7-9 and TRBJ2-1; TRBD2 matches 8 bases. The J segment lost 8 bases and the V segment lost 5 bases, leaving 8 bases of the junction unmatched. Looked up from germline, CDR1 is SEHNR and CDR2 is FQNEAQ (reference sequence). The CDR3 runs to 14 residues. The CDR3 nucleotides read TGTGCCAGCAGCCTCGGTCTAGCGGGCTATGAGCAGTTCTTC. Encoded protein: CASSLGLAGYEQFF.

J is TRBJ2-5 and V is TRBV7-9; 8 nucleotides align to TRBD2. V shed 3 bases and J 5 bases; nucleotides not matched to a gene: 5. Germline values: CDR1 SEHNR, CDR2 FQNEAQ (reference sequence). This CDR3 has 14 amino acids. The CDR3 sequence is CASSLAGGLETQYF. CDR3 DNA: TGTGCCAGCAGCTTGGCGGGAGGCTTGGAGACCCAGTACTTC. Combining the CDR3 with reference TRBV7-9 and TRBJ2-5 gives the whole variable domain DTGVSQNPRHKITKRGQNVTFRCDPISEHNRLYWYRQTLGQGPEFLTYFQNEAQLEKSRLLSDRFSAERPKGSFSTLEIQRTEQGDSAMYLCASSLAGGLETQYFGPGTRLLVL.

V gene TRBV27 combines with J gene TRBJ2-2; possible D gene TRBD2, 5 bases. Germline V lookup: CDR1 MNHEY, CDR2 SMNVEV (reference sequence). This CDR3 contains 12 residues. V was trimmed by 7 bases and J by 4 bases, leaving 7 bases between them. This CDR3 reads CASTSGTGELFF. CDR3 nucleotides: TGTGCCAGCACAAGCGGCACCGGGGAGCTGTTTTTT.

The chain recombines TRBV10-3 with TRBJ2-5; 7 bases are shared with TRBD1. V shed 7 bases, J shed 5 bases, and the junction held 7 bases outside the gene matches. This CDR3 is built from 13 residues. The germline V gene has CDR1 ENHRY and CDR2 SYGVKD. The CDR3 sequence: CAITPDRAETQYF. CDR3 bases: TGTGCCATCACCCCCGACAGGGCGGAGACCCAGTACTTC.

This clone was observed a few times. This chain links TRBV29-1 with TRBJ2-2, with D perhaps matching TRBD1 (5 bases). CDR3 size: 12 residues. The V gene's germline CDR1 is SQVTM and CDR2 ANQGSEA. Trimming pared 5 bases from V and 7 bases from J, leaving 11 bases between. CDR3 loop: CSVNGQGGELFF. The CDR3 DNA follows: TGCAGCGTTAACGGGCAGGGCGGGGAGCTGTTTTTT.

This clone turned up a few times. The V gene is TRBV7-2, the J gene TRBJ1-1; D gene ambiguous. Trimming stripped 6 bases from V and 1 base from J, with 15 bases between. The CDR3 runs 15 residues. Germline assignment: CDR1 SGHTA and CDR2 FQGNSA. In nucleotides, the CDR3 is TGTGCCAGCAGACTATATTCACAGACGAACACTGAAGCTTTCTTT. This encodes CASRLYSQTNTEAFF.

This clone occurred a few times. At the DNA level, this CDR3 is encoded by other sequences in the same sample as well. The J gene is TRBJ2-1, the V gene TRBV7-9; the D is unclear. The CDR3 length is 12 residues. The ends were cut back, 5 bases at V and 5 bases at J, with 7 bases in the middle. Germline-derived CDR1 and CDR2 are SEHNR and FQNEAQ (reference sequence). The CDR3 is CASSLGDNEQFF. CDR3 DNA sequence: TGTGCCAGCAGCCTCGGCGACAATGAGCAGTTCTTC.

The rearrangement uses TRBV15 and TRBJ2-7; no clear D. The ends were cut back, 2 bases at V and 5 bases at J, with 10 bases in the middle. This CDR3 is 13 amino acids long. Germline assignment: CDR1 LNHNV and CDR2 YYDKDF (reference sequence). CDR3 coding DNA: TGTGCCACCAGCAGAAAAATCGAACACGAGCAGTACTTC. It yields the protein CATSRKIEHEQYF.

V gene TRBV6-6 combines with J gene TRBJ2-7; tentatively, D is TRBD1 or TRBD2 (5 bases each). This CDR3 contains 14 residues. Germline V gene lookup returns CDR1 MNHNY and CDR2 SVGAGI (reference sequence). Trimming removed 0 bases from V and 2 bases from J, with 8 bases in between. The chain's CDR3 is CASSYSGTTYEQYF. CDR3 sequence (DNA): TGTGCCAGCAGTTACTCAGGGACCACCTACGAGCAGTACTTC.

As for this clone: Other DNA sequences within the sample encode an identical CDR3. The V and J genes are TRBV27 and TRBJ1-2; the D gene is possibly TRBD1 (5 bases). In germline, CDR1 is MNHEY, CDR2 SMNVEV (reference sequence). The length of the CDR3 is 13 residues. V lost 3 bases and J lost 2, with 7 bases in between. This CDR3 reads CASSLGGNYGYTF. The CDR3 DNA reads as TGTGCCAGCAGTTTGGGGGGAAACTATGGCTACACCTTC.

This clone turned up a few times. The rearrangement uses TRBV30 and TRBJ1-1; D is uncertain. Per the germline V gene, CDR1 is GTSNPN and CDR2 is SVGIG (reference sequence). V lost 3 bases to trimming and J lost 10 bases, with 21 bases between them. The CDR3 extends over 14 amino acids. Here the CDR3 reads CAWSPPGGGGRAFF. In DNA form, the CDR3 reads TGTGCCTGGAGCCCCCCCGGAGGTGGTGGGCGAGCTTTCTTT.

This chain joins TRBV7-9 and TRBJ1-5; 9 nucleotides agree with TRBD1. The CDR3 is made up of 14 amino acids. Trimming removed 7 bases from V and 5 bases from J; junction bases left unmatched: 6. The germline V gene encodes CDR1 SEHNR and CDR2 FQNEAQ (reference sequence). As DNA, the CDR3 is TGTGCCAGCACCCCGGGACAGGGCTATCAGCCCCAGCATTTT. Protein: CASTPGQGYQPQHF.